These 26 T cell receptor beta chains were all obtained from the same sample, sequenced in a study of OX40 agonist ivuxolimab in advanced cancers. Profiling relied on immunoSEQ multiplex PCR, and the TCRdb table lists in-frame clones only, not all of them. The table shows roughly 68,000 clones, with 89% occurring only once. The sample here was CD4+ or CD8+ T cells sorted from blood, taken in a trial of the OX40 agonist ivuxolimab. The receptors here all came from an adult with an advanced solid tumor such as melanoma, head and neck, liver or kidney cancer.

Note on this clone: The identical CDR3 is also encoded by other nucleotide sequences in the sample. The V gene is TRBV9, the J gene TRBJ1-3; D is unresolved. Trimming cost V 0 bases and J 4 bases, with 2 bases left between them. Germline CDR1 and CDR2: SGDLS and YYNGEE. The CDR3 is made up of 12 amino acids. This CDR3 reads CASSVGGNTIYF. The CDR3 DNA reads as TGTGCCAGCAGCGTAGGCGGAAACACCATATATTTT. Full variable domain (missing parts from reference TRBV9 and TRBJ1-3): DSGVTQTPKHLITATGQRVTLRCSPRSGDLSVYWYQQSLDQGLQFLIQYYNGEERAKGNILERFSAQQFPDLHSELNLSSLELGDSALYFCASSVGGNTIYFGEGSWLTVV.

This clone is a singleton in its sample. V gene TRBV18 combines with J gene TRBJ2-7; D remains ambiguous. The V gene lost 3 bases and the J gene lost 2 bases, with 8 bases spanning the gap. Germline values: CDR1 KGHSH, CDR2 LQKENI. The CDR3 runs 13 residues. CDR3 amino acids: CASSPPGPYEQYF. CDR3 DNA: TGTGCCAGCTCACCTCCAGGCCCCTACGAGCAGTACTTC.

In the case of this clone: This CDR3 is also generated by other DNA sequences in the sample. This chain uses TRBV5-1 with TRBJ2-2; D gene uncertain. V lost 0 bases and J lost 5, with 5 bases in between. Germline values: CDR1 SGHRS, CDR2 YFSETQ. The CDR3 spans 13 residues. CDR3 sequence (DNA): TGCGCCAGCAGCTTGGACTCAACCGGGGAGCTGTTTTTT. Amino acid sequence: CASSLDSTGELFF. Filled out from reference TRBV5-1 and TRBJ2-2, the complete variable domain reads KAGVTQTPRYLIKTRGQQVTLSCSPISGHRSVSWYQQTPGQGLQFLFEYFSETQRNKGNFPGRFSGRQFSNSRSEMNVSTLELGDSALYLCASSLDSTGELFFGEGSRLTVL.

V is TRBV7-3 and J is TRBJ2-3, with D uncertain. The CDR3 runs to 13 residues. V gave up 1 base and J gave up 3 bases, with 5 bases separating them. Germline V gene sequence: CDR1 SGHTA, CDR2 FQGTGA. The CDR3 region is CASSLIITDTQYF. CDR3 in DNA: TGTGCCAGCAGCTTAATAATAACAGATACGCAGTATTTT.

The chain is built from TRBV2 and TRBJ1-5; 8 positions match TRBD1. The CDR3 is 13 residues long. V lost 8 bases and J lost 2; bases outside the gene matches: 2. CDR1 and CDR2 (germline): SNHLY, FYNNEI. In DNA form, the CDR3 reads TGTGCCAGCGACAGGGGTGGCAATCAGCCCCAGCATTTT. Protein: CASDRGGNQPQHF.

The CDR3 loop is CASSTYAGNEQFF. For the CDR3, the DNA is TGTGCCAGCAGCACATATGCCGGGAATGAGCAGTTCTTC. The rearrangement links TRBV11-3 to TRBJ2-1; no clear D. Looked up from germline, CDR1 is SGHNT and CDR2 is YENEEA. The ends were cut back, 5 bases at V and 7 bases at J, with 12 bases in the middle. The CDR3 consists of 13 residues.

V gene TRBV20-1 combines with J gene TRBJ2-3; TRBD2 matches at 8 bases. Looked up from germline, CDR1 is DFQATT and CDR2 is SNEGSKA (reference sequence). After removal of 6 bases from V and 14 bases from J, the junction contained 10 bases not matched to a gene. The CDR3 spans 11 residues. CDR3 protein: CSARSGSQRYF. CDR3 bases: TGCAGTGCCAGAAGCGGGAGCCAGCGGTATTTT.

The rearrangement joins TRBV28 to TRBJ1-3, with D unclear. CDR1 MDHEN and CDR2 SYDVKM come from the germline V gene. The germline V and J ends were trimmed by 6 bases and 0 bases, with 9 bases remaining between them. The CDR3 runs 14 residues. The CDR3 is CASRVKDSGNTIYF. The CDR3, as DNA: TGTGCCAGCAGAGTTAAGGACTCTGGAAACACCATATATTTT.

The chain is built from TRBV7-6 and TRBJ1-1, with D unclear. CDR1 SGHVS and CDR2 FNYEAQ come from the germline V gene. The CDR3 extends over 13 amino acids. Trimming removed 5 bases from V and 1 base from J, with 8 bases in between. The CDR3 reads CASSTRPNTEAFF. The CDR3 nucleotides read TGTGCCAGCAGCACCCGACCGAACACTGAAGCTTTCTTT.

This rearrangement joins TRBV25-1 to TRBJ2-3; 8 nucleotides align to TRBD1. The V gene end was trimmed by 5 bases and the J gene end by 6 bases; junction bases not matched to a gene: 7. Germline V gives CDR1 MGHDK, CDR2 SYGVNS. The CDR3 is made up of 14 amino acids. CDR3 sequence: CASSSHYRGDTQYF. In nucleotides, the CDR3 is TGTGCCAGCAGTAGTCACTACAGGGGGGATACGCAGTATTTT. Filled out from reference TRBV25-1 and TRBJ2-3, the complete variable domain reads EADIYQTPRYLVIGTGKKITLECSQTMGHDKMYWYQQDPGMELHLIHYSYGVNSTEKGDLSSESTVSRIRTEHFPLTLESARPSHTSQYLCASSSHYRGDTQYFGPGTRLTVL.

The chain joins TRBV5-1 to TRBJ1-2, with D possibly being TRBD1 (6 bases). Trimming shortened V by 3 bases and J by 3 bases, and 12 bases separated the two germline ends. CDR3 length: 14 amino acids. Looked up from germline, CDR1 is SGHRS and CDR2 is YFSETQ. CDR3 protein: CASSSGGGDYGYTF. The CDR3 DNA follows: TGCGCCAGCAGCTCCGGAGGGGGGGACTATGGCTACACCTTC.

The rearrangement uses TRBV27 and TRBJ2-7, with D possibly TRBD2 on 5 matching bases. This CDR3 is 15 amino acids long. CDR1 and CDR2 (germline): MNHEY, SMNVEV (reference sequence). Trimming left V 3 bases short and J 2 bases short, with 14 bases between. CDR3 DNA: TGTGCCAGCAGTTTTTTGGCGGGTGGCGCCTACGAGCAGTACTTC. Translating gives CASSFLAGGAYEQYF.

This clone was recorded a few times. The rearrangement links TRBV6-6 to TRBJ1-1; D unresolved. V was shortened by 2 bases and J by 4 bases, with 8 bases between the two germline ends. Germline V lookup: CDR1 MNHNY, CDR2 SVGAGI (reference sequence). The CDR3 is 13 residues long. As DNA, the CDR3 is TGTGCCAGCAGTTACAGGGTAGGCACTGAAGCTTTCTTT. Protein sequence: CASSYRVGTEAFF.

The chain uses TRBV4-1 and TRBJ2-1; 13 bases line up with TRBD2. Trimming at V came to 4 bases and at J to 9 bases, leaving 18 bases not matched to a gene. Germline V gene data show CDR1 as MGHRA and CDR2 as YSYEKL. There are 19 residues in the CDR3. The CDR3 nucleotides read TGCGCCAGCAGCCCGGCGGGCAGAGGGACTAGCGGGATGTCGGTTGAGCAGTTCTTC. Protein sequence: CASSPAGRGTSGMSVEQFF.

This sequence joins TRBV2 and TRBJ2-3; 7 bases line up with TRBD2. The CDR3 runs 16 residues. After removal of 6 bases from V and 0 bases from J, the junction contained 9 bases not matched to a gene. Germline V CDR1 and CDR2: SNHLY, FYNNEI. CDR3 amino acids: CASRDPGGVSTDTQYF. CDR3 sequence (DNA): TGTGCCAGCAGGGATCCGGGGGGAGTCAGCACAGATACGCAGTATTTT.

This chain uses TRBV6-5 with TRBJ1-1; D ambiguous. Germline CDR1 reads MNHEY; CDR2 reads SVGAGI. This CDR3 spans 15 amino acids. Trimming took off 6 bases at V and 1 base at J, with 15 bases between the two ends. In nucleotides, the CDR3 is TGTGCCAGCAGCTCAAAACTAGGTCGGAACACTGAAGCTTTCTTT. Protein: CASSSKLGRNTEAFF.

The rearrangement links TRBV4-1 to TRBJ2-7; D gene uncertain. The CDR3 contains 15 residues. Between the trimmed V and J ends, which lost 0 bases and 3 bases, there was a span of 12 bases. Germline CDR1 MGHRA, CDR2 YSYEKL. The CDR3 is CASSQDLTLNYEQYF. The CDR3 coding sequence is TGCGCCAGCAGCCAAGATCTGACTTTAAACTACGAGCAGTACTTC.

CDR3 amino acids: CASSEVGQGWNEQFF. As DNA, the CDR3 is TGTGCCAGCAGTGAAGTGGGACAGGGGTGGAATGAGCAGTTCTTC. The J gene is TRBJ2-1, the V gene TRBV2; TRBD1 matches at 10 bases. The CDR3 extends over 15 amino acids. After removal of 1 base from V and 7 bases from J, the junction contained 4 bases not matched to a gene. CDR1 is SNHLY, CDR2 FYNNEI, per germline.

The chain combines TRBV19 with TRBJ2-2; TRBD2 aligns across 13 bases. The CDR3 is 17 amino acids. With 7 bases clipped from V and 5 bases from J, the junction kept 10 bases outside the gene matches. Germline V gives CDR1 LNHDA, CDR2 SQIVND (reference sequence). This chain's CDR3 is CASNLPGLAGNTGELFF. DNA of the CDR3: TGTGCCAGTAATCTACCGGGACTAGCGGGAAATACCGGGGAGCTGTTTTTT.

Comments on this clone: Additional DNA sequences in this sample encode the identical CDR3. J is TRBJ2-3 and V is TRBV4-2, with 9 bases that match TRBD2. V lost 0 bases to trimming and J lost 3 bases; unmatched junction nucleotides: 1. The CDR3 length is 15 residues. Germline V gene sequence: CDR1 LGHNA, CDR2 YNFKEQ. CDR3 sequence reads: CASSQDSGGTDTQYF. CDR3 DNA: TGTGCCAGCAGCCAAGATAGCGGGGGTACAGATACGCAGTATTTT.

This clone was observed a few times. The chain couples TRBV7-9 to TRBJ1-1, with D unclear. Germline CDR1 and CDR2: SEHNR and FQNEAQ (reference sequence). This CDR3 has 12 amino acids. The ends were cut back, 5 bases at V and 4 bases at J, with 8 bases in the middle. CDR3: CASSPMSTEAFF. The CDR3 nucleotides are TGTGCCAGCAGCCCCATGAGCACTGAAGCTTTCTTT. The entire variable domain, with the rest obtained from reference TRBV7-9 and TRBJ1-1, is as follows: DTGVSQNPRHKITKRGQNVTFRCDPISEHNRLYWYRQTLGQGPEFLTYFQNEAQLEKSRLLSDRFSAERPKGSFSTLEIQRTEQGDSAMYLCASSPMSTEAFFGQGTRLTVV.

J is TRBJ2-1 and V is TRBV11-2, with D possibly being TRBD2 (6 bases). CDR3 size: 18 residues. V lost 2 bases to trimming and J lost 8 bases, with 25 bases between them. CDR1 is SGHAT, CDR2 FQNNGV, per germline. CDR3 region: CASSLRRVLAPERHEQFF. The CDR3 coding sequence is TGTGCCAGCAGCTTAAGAAGGGTGCTAGCGCCAGAGAGGCATGAGCAGTTCTTC.

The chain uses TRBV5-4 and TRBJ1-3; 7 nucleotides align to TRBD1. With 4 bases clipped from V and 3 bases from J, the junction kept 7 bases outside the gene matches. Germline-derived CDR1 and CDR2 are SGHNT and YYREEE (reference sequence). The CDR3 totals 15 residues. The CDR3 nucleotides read TGTGCCAGCAGCCGGACAGGACTGCTTGGAAACACCATATATTTT. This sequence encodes CASSRTGLLGNTIYF.

As DNA, the CDR3 is TGTGCCAGCAGCTCGACGACAGGAGTGAACACTGAAGCTTTCTTT. Translated: CASSSTTGVNTEAFF. V usage is TRBV5-6 and J usage is TRBJ1-1, with D maybe TRBD1 (6 bases). The CDR3 runs to 15 residues. Germline CDR1 SGHDT, CDR2 YYEEEE. V shed 3 bases and J shed 0 bases, with 12 bases lying between them.

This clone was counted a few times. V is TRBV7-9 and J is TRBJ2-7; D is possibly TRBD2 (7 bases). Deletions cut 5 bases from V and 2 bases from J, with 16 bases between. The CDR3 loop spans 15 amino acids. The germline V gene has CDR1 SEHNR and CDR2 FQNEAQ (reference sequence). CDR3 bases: TGTGCCAGCAGCCCGAGGGGGGGGATAGCCTACGAGCAGTACTTC. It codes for CASSPRGGIAYEQYF.

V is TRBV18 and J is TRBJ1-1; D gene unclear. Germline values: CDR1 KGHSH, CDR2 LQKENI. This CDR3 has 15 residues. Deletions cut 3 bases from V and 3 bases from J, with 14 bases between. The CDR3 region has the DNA TGTGCCAGCTCACCGGGGTGGGGAAGGGACACTGAAGCTTTCTTT. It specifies CASSPGWGRDTEAFF.